These 4 T cell receptor beta chains were sequenced from one sample in a study of T cell responses to AZD1222 COVID-19 vaccine. Sequencing used immunoSEQ multiplex PCR; TCRdb keeps in-frame clones, though not all of them. The table has 140,000 to 150,000 clones, just over 90% seen once. The sequences come from peripheral blood, collected on day 0 of AZD1222 vaccination. The receptors shown here come from an adult in good health.

J is TRBJ2-5 and V is TRBV7-9; no clear D gene. Germline values: CDR1 SEHNR, CDR2 FQNEAQ (reference sequence). This CDR3 has 16 amino acids. The V end lost 1 base, the J end lost 3 bases, and 15 bases lay between the germline ends. The CDR3 region has the DNA TGTGCCAGCAGCTTAGTCGGACCGACCCGGGAAGAGACCCAGTACTTC. It is translated as CASSLVGPTREETQYF.

The chain combines TRBV11-2 with TRBJ1-6; 9 nucleotides agree with TRBD1. With 1 base clipped from V and 7 bases from J, the junction kept 2 bases outside the gene matches. The germline CDR1 and CDR2 sequences are SGHAT and FQNNGV. The CDR3 consists of 15 residues. CDR3: CASSLGGQGNSPLHF. DNA for the CDR3: TGTGCCAGCAGCTTAGGAGGACAGGGGAATTCACCCCTCCACTTT.

The table lists this clone with a count of one. The chain combines TRBV5-4 with TRBJ2-4; D possibly corresponds to TRBD2 (5 bases). The germline V and J ends were trimmed by 4 bases and 7 bases, with 18 bases remaining between them. Germline values: CDR1 SGHNT, CDR2 YYREEE (reference sequence). The CDR3 loop spans 15 amino acids. The CDR3 protein is CASSLVGSGSNIQYF. DNA of the CDR3: TGTGCCAGCAGCCTGGTGGGAAGCGGTTCGAACATTCAGTACTTC.

Only one count was recorded for this clone. The gene calls are TRBV11-1 and TRBJ2-1; 11 nucleotides line up with TRBD2. V was clipped by 6 bases and J by 6 bases; unmatched bases: 10. Germline values: CDR1 SGHAT, CDR2 FQDESV (reference sequence). The CDR3 loop spans 16 amino acids. The CDR3 spells CASRPSGLAGFNEQFF. As DNA, the CDR3 is TGTGCCAGCAGACCCTCCGGACTAGCGGGTTTCAATGAGCAGTTCTTC. The full variable domain, completed using reference TRBV11-1 and TRBJ2-1, is EAEVAQSPRYKITEKSQAVAFWCDPISGHATLYWYRQILGQGPELLVQFQDESVVDDSQLPKDRFSAERLKGVDSTLKIQPAELGDSAMYLCASRPSGLAGFNEQFFGPGTRLTVL.